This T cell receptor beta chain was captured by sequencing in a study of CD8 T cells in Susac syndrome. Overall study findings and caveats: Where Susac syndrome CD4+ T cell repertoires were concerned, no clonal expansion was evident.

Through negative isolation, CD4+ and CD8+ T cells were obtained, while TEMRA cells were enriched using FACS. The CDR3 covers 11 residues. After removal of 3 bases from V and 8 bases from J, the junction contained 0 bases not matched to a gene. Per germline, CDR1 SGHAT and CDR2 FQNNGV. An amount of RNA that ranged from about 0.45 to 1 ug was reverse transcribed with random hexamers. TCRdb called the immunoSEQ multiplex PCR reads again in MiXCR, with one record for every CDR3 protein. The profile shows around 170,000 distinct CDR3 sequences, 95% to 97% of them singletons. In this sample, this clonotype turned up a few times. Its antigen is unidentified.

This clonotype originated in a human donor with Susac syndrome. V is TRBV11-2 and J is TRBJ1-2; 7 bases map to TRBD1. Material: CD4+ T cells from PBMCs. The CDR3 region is CASSFRGGYTF. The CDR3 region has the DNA TGTGCCAGCAGCTTCAGGGGGGGCTACACCTTC.